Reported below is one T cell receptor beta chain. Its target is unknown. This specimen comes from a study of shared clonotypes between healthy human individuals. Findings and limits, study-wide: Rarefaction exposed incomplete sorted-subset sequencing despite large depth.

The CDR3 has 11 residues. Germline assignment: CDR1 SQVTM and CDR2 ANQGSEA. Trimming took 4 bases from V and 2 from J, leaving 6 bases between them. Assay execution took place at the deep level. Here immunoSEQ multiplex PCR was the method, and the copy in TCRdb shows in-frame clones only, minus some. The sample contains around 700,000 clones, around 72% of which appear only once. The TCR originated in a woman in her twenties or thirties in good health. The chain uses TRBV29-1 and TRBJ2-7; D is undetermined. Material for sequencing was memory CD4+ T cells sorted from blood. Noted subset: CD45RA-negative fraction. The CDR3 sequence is CSVGDPYEQYF. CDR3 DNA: TGCAGCGTTGGGGATCCCTACGAGCAGTACTTC.